This T cell receptor (beta chain) was sequenced in a study of radiotherapy plus CTLA-4 blockade in lung cancer. TCRdb keeps only in-frame clones here, not all; method: immunoSEQ multiplex PCR. The table records about 73,000 clones, around 87% of them present only once. Study observations and caveats: Interferon-beta, together with early blood T cell clone dynamics, reportedly best predicted response.

Those with chemo-refractory metastatic non-small-cell lung cancer were treated with focal radiation combined with CTLA-4 blockade using ipilimumab. Comment on this clone: Its antigen is unidentified.

The CDR3 has 12 residues. Germline values: CDR1 GTSNPN, CDR2 SVGIG (reference sequence). Between the trimmed V and J ends, which lost 5 bases and 2 bases, there was a span of 7 bases. The TCR comes from a human donor with non-small cell lung cancer that progressed on radiotherapy plus ipilimumab. The chain joins TRBV30 to TRBJ1-3, with D uncertain. The starting material was peripheral blood, obtained from a patient treated with radiotherapy plus ipilimumab. CDR3 loop: CAWGVAGNTIYF. The CDR3 nucleotides read TGTGCCTGGGGGGTAGCTGGAAACACCATATATTTT.